This paragraph covers one T cell receptor beta chain sequence. Its antigen has not been determined. No quality values exist for individual bases; no much larger clone is one base distant. Genomic DNA was extracted from sorted cells for sequencing of the TCRbeta CDR3 region. TCRbeta CDR3 regions were sequenced using the immunoSEQ Assay. The immuneACCESS repertoire file appears here via TCRdb, limited to in-frame rearrangements. These files lack a portion of the clones; in checked studies, under half of the deficit traces to unresolved V genes, and the cause of the others is not known. This sample is represented by 50,000 to 70,000 clones; approximately 90% of them were singletons. Together, the top ten hold roughly 0.45% of the sample. Patients with autoimmune disease history or receiving systemic immunosuppression were excluded from the trial. Peripheral blood for TCR sequencing was collected from all dose cohorts at baseline, on cycle 4 day 1, and on cycle 7 day 1. Samples were obtained from an open-label, multicenter, first-in-human phase I dose-escalation trial of ivuxolimab. The trial enrolled adults with locally advanced or metastatic head and neck squamous cell, hepatocellular, melanoma or renal cell carcinoma. Before TCR sequencing, CD4+ and CD8+ T cells were separately sorted from peripheral blood.

Ends trimmed: V by 1 base, J by 3 bases; bases unmatched to a gene: 10. CDR1 and CDR2, looked up from the germline V gene, are SGHRS and YFSETQ. Counted from cysteine to phenylalanine, this CDR3 has 17 amino acids. This entry keeps only the CDR3 DNA: 51 bases, framed from base 1. The source of the sample is a study of OX40 agonist ivuxolimab in advanced cancers. Background for the entire study: Ivuxolimab was a fully human IgG2 agonistic monoclonal antibody targeting the costimulatory receptor OX40 (CD134). Intravenous ivuxolimab was administered to patients every 2 weeks at six dose levels: 0.01, 0.1, 0.3, 1.5, 3 and 10 mg/kg. Among the roughly 54 dose-escalation patients, approximately 20 had hepatocellular carcinoma, approximately 15 melanoma, 9 renal cell carcinoma and 9 head and neck cancer. In the dose-escalation cohort, more than 75% of patients were male, and the mean age was approximately 60 years, with a range of 23 to 79. Patients were allowed to have had prior anti-PD-1, anti-PD-L1 or anti-CTLA-4 therapy, and 40% to 45% of the dose-escalation patients had been treated with checkpoint inhibitors. Partial responses occurred in three dose-escalation patients: two with cutaneous melanoma and one with hepatocellular carcinoma. The point of sequencing TCRbeta in the periphery was to test whether ivuxolimab changed TCR sequence diversity and drove clonal T-cell expansion. The paper describes the monotherapy dose-escalation part (N of about 47 patients) of the phase I trial of ivuxolimab.

What the work shows at the level of the full study, not this receptor alone: Clonal expansion of both CD4+ and CD8+ blood T cells was observed from baseline to week 6 at doses 0.1 to 3.0 mg/kg. Low levels of normalized T-cell clonal expansion were also shown by some nonresponding patients. Antigen specificity was not determined for the clonally expanded peripheral T cells. After ivuxolimab, more expanded clones were found on average in CD8+ T cells than in CD4+ T cells. In the 0.1-3.0 mg/kg groups, partial responders were among the patients with the lowest normalized peripheral clonal expansion, particularly in CD8+ T cells.

The clonotype comes from an adult with an advanced solid tumor such as melanoma, head and neck, liver or kidney cancer. Sequenced here: CD4+ or CD8+ T cells sorted from blood, sampled in a trial of the OX40 agonist ivuxolimab. The chain links TRBV5-1 with TRBJ2-3, and TRBD1 matches 8 of the central bases. The DNA is as follows: TGCGCCAGCAGCTTGTCGAACAGGGGGGAAGGGACAGATACGCAGTATTTT. This translates into CASSLSNRGEGTDTQYF.